The present T cell receptor (beta chain) was sequenced within a study of cytomegalovirus exposure and HLA in healthy donors. Across the study: For the approximately 430 genotyped donors, more than 65% fell within the Caucasian-associated ancestry cluster.

The PCR employed 60 Vbeta primers together with 13 Jbeta primers. TCRdb's table, derived via immunoSEQ multiplex PCR, lists solely in-frame clones and lacks some. The table includes about 77,000 clones, around 79% detected once. The CDR3 runs to 15 residues. The germline CDR1 and CDR2 sequences are SGHTA and FQGNSA. Trimming removed 2 bases from V and 10 bases from J; junction bases left unmatched: 9. Points from the study as a whole: Some V segments, including TRBV6-2 and TRBV6-3, were excluded as indistinguishable. Listed as cytomegalovirus-associated were 150 to 200 TCR beta chains. The study had only CMV serostatus as immune exposure information.

This clone has a handful of counts. The antigen is not known. This TCR came from a man in his forties in good health and CMV-seronegative. This rearrangement joins TRBV7-2 to TRBJ2-1; 9 positions agree with TRBD2. Sequencing was done on a sample of PBMCs. The CDR3 spells CASSLPAGGRSEQFF. For the CDR3, the DNA is TGTGCCAGCAGCTTACCAGCGGGAGGACGCAGCGAGCAGTTCTTC.